This record looks at one T cell receptor beta chain sequence and its context. These data belong to a study of shared clonotypes between healthy human individuals. Some clones are missing from TCRdb's copy, which holds only in-frame ones; the method was immunoSEQ multiplex PCR. The sample lists 560,000 or so clones; around 96% were seen once. Terminally differentiated effector memory CD45RA+ cells were excluded by CCR7 positive selection of CD45RO-negative cells. The specimen was naive CD8+ T cells sorted from blood. This receptor was identified in a woman under 40 in good health.

The CDR3 sequence is CSAIMNTEAFF. The CDR3 DNA is TGCAGTGCTATTATGAACACTGAAGCTTTCTTT. The rearrangement links TRBV20-1 to TRBJ1-1; D unclear. V dropped 4 bases and J dropped 0 bases, with 3 bases sitting between them. CDR1 DFQATT and CDR2 SNEGSKA come from the germline V gene (reference sequence). CDR3 size: 11 residues.